This passage covers 17 T cell receptor beta chains from one sample sequenced in a study of radiotherapy plus CTLA-4 blockade in lung cancer. Assay used: immunoSEQ multiplex PCR; TCRdb lists only in-frame clones, some missing. The sample consists of about 88,000 clones, approximately 75% of them appearing once. The sample in question was peripheral blood, obtained from a patient treated with radiotherapy plus ipilimumab. The receptors were gathered from a human donor with non-small cell lung cancer that progressed on radiotherapy plus ipilimumab.

The chain links TRBV18 to TRBJ2-5, with D maybe TRBD1 (6 bases). CDR1 is KGHSH, CDR2 LQKENI, per germline. V was clipped by 6 bases and J by 5 bases, with 16 bases between them. The CDR3 contains 14 residues. DNA of the CDR3: TGTGCCAGCTCCCTCACACAGGGTTCGGAGACCCAGTACTTC. Its translation is CASSLTQGSETQYF.

V gene TRBV10-3 combines with J gene TRBJ2-7; 8 bases are a match to TRBD1. CDR3 length equals 14 residues. V was clipped by 7 bases and J by 0 bases; unmatched bases: 5. CDR1 is ENHRY and CDR2 is SYGVKD in the germline V gene. The CDR3 coding sequence is TGTGCCATCAACCCGACAGGGGCCTCCTACGAGCAGTACTTC. It encodes CAINPTGASYEQYF.

V gene TRBV7-2 combines with J gene TRBJ2-7; 9 bases are shared with TRBD2. The germline V gene has CDR1 SGHTA and CDR2 FQGNSA. J lost 4 bases, V lost 0 bases, and 1 base had no gene match. The CDR3 consists of 14 residues. DNA for the CDR3: TGTGCCAGCAGCTTAGCGCGGGGGGGATACGAGCAGTACTTC. Translated, it gives CASSLARGGYEQYF.

A note on this clone: The same CDR3 also results from other DNA sequences found in this sample. The rearrangement joins TRBV29-1 to TRBJ1-4; the match to TRBD1 covers 11 bases. The CDR3 covers 13 residues. In germline, CDR1 is SQVTM, CDR2 ANQGSEA. V was clipped by 5 bases and J by 5 bases; unmatched bases: 1. The CDR3 DNA reads TGCAGCGTTAGGACAGGGGGCAATGAAAAACTGTTTTTT. Its protein is CSVRTGGNEKLFF.

The V and J genes are TRBV28 and TRBJ1-4; possible D gene TRBD1, 5 bases. CDR3 length equals 14 residues. The V and J ends lost 3 bases and 8 bases respectively, with 13 bases between them. Per germline, CDR1 MDHEN and CDR2 SYDVKM. CDR3 protein: CASSFRLRDEKLFF. In DNA form, the CDR3 reads TGTGCCAGCAGTTTTCGGTTGAGGGACGAAAAACTGTTTTTT.

This chain joins TRBV9 and TRBJ1-2; the D gene is possibly TRBD1 (5 bases). V gave up 4 bases and J gave up 4 bases, with 11 bases separating them. The CDR3 length is 13 residues. Germline CDR1 SGDLS, CDR2 YYNGEE. In nucleotides, the CDR3 is TGTGCCAGCAGCACAGGAGGGATCTATGGCTACACCTTC. Its translation is CASSTGGIYGYTF.

The chain joins TRBV29-1 to TRBJ2-3, with 10 nucleotides matching TRBD2. Unmatched junction bases numbered 17, after V lost 3 bases and J lost 2 bases. The CDR3 has 19 residues. The germline CDR1 and CDR2 sequences are SQVTM and ANQGSEA. CDR3 loop: CSVDVRASVAGGSTDTQYF. The CDR3 coding sequence is TGCAGCGTTGATGTCAGGGCCAGTGTAGCGGGGGGATCCACAGATACGCAGTATTTT.

The V and J genes are TRBV5-4 and TRBJ1-3; no clear D gene. CDR1 SGHNT and CDR2 YYREEE come from the germline V gene (reference sequence). CDR3 length: 13 amino acids. V was shortened by 4 bases and J by 3 bases, with 8 bases between the two germline ends. The CDR3 here is CASSPTNGNTIYF. The CDR3 DNA reads as TGTGCCAGCAGCCCAACTAATGGAAACACCATATATTTT.

The CDR3: CASTTALARDEQFF. In nucleotides, the CDR3 is TGTGCCAGCACGACAGCACTAGCTAGAGATGAGCAGTTCTTC. This sequence joins TRBV2 and TRBJ2-1; D possibly corresponds to TRBD2 (6 bases). The CDR3 is 14 amino acids. Germline V gene lookup returns CDR1 SNHLY and CDR2 FYNNEI. Trimming removed 7 bases from V and 8 bases from J, with 18 bases in between.

The chain carries TRBV19 and TRBJ1-2; D might be TRBD1 (5 bases). The V end was cut by 4 bases, the J end by 4 bases, with 16 bases between. This CDR3 contains 15 residues. Germline V gene data show CDR1 as LNHDA and CDR2 as SQIVND (reference sequence). This CDR3 is CASSTRGVKSYGYTF. For the CDR3, the DNA is TGTGCCAGTAGTACCCGAGGGGTCAAAAGCTATGGCTACACCTTC.

The J gene is TRBJ1-2, the V gene TRBV9; possibly TRBD1 for D (5 bases). The V gene's germline CDR1 is SGDLS and CDR2 YYNGEE. V shed 5 bases and J shed 3 bases, with 11 bases lying between them. CDR3 length: 13 amino acids. In DNA form, the CDR3 reads TGTGCCAGCAGTACTGGGGGGGACTATGGCTACACCTTC. Translated: CASSTGGDYGYTF. Full variable domain (missing parts from reference TRBV9 and TRBJ1-2): DSGVTQTPKHLITATGQRVTLRCSPRSGDLSVYWYQQSLDQGLQFLIQYYNGEERAKGNILERFSAQQFPDLHSELNLSSLELGDSALYFCASSTGGDYGYTFGSGTRLTVV.

V gene TRBV7-3 combines with J gene TRBJ2-3; 9 bases map to TRBD2. CDR1 SGHTA and CDR2 FQGTGA come from the germline V gene. The V gene end was trimmed by 5 bases and the J gene end by 0 bases; junction bases not matched to a gene: 6. The CDR3 is made up of 16 amino acids. The CDR3 region is CASSPDLAGSTDTQYF. The CDR3 bases are TGTGCCAGCAGCCCGGATCTAGCGGGGAGCACAGATACGCAGTATTTT.

The chain joins TRBV18 to TRBJ2-5; 8 bases fit TRBD2. CDR3 length: 17 residues. The germline V gene encodes CDR1 KGHSH and CDR2 LQKENI. J was trimmed by 2 bases and V by 6 bases; bases with no gene match: 14. The CDR3 loop is CASSSKATSAFQETQYF. The CDR3 nucleotides are TGTGCCAGCTCTTCAAAGGCGACTAGCGCATTTCAAGAGACCCAGTACTTC.

V and J are TRBV28 and TRBJ2-1; 9 nucleotides agree with TRBD1. Per the germline V gene, CDR1 is MDHEN and CDR2 is SYDVKM. V lost 6 bases, J lost 4 bases, and 7 bases stayed unmatched. This CDR3 has 15 residues. The DNA of the CDR3 is TGTGCCAGCAGCTACACAGGGGGCGGGTACAATGAGCAGTTCTTC. Translation: CASSYTGGGYNEQFF. The complete variable domain, with remaining parts taken from reference TRBV28 and TRBJ2-1, reads DVKVTQSSRYLVKRTGEKVFLECVQDMDHENMFWYRQDPGLGLRLIYFSYDVKMKEKGDIPEGYSVSREKKERFSLILESASTNQTSMYLCASSYTGGGYNEQFFGPGTRLTVL.

CDR3 amino acids: CASRHSGTGELFF. For the CDR3, the DNA is TGTGCCAGCAGGCACAGTGGGACCGGGGAGCTGTTTTTT. V and J are TRBV28 and TRBJ2-2; D not resolved. The CDR3 contains 13 residues. Germline CDR1 and CDR2: MDHEN and SYDVKM. V was cut by 6 bases and J by 5 bases, with 10 bases left in between.

The chain carries TRBV2 and TRBJ1-5; a possible D gene is TRBD1 (5 bases). The V end was cut by 6 bases, the J end by 1 base, with 13 bases between. The CDR3 covers 15 residues. Per germline, CDR1 SNHLY and CDR2 FYNNEI. As DNA, the CDR3 is TGTGCCAGCAGGCTTGACAGTCAAAGCAATCAGCCCCAGCATTTT. It is translated as CASRLDSQSNQPQHF. Filled out from reference TRBV2 and TRBJ1-5, the complete variable domain reads EPEVTQTPSHQVTQMGQEVILRCVPISNHLYFYWYRQILGQKVEFLVSFYNNEISEKSEIFDDQFSVERPDGSNFTLKIRSTKLEDSAMYFCASRLDSQSNQPQHFGDGTRLSIL.

This clone was seen only a few times. The chain is built from TRBV6-6 and TRBJ1-3; D call uncertain. Trimming left V 2 bases short and J 8 bases short, with 10 bases between. The CDR3 extends over 13 amino acids. Germline loops: CDR1 MNHNY, CDR2 SVGAGI (reference sequence). CDR3 amino acids: CASSYNGFDTIYF. The DNA for the CDR3 is TGTGCCAGCAGTTACAACGGGTTCGACACCATATATTTT.